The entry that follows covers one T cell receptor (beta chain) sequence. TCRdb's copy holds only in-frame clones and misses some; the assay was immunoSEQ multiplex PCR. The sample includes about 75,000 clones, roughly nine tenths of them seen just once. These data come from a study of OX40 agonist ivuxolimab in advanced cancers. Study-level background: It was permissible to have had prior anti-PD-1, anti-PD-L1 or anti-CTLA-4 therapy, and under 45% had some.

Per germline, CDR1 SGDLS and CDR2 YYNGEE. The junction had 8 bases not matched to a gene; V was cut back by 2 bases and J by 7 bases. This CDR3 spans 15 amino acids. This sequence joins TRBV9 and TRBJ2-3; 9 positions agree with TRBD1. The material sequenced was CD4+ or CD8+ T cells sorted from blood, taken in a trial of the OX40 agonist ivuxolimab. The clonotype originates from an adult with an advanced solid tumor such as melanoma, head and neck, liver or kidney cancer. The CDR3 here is CASSVAGTGINTQYF. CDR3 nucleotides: TGTGCCAGCAGCGTCGCCGGGACAGGGATTAATACGCAGTATTTT.